A selection of T cell receptor beta chains follows, all from one sample in a study of T cell responses to AZD1222 COVID-19 vaccine. Here immunoSEQ multiplex PCR was the method, and the copy in TCRdb shows in-frame clones only, minus some. The sample records about 75,000 clones, approximately 89% being singletons. The sample here was peripheral blood, taken 28 days after the second dose of the MenACWY control vaccine. The receptors originated from an adult who received the MenACWY meningococcal vaccine as a control. The CDR3 runs from the conserved cysteine through the conserved F or W. The D gene is left open where the match is weak. Expanded clones are given a class, and other clones once, few, many or no size at all.

V gene,J gene,D gene,clone size,CDR3 protein,CDR3 DNA
TRBV29-1,TRBJ2-1,.,.,CSAPRGDPYNEQFF,TGCAGCGCCCCCCGAGGGGATCCCTACAATGAGCAGTTCTTC
TRBV10-1,TRBJ1-2,.,.,CAREGRKGYGYTF,TGCGCCCGAGAGGGCAGGAAGGGGTATGGCTACACCTTC
TRBV7-2,TRBJ2-1,.,.,CASSLAGQGIHNEQFF,TGTGCCAGCAGCTTAGCGGGTCAGGGGATCCACAATGAGCAGTTCTTC
TRBV28,TRBJ1-1,.,.,CASSLAGLGTEAFF,TGTGCCAGCAGTTTGGCAGGCCTGGGGACTGAAGCTTTCTTT
TRBV19,TRBJ1-5,.,.,CASSIGNQPQHF,TGTGCCAGTAGTATCGGGAATCAGCCCCAGCATTTT
TRBV28,TRBJ1-1,TRBD1,few,CASSQPRDRAIEAFF,TGTGCCAGCAGCCAACCGCGGGACAGGGCCATTGAAGCTTTCTTT
TRBV25-1,TRBJ1-2,.,.,CASSGSYSYGYTF,TGTGCCAGCAGTGGTTCCTACTCGTATGGCTACACCTTC
TRBV27,TRBJ2-7,TRBD1,.,CASSPDRVYEQYF,TGTGCCAGCAGTCCGGACAGGGTCTACGAGCAGTACTTC
TRBV3-1/TRBV3-2,TRBJ2-3,TRBD2,.,CASSLPRLAGSDTQYF,TGTGCCAGCAGCCTCCCCCGACTAGCGGGGTCAGATACGCAGTATTTT
TRBV6-5,TRBJ2-4,TRBD2,.,CASSLAGAKNIQYF,TGTGCCAGCAGTTTAGCGGGAGCCAAAAACATTCAGTACTTC
TRBV29-1,TRBJ2-7,TRBD2,.,CSVSGTSGYYEQYF,TGCAGCGTTTCCGGGACTAGCGGTTACTACGAGCAGTACTTC
TRBV29-1,TRBJ2-7,TRBD2,.,CSVTSGGQGEQYF,TGCAGCGTCACTAGCGGGGGGCAAGGCGAGCAGTACTTC
TRBV11-1,TRBJ1-6,TRBD1,.,CASSLAGGRSPLHF,TGTGCCAGCAGCCTTGCAGGGGGGCGATCACCCCTCCACTTT
TRBV4-1,TRBJ1-2,TRBD1,.,CASSQAGGAYGYTF,TGCGCCAGCAGCCAAGCAGGGGGCGCATATGGCTACACCTTC
TRBV5-1,TRBJ2-7,TRBD2,.,CASSLEGTSGAYEQYF,TGCGCCAGCAGCTTGGAAGGGACTAGCGGGGCCTACGAGCAGTACTTC
TRBV7-2,TRBJ2-5,TRBD2,.,CASSSGLAGGEYQETQYF,TGTGCCAGCAGCTCGGGACTAGCGGGGGGGGAGTACCAAGAGACCCAGTACTTC
TRBV14,TRBJ1-2,.,.,CASSRNAGFGYTF,TGTGCCAGCAGCCGAAATGCGGGGTTTGGCTACACCTTC
TRBV20-1,TRBJ1-4,.,.,CSASQRREATNEKLFF,TGCAGTGCTAGTCAACGCAGGGAGGCAACTAATGAAAAACTGTTTTTT
TRBV5-6,TRBJ2-7,TRBD1,.,CASSLTQGAGYEQYF,TGTGCCAGCAGCTTGACACAGGGGGCAGGCTACGAGCAGTACTTC
TRBV5-6,TRBJ1-1,.,.,CASSLAGPGILNTEAFF,TGTGCCAGCAGCTTGGCGGGGCCAGGGATATTGAACACTGAAGCTTTCTTT
TRBV19,TRBJ1-3,.,.,CASSIPGRGGGNTIYF,TGTGCCAGTAGTATCCCCGGCAGGGGAGGTGGAAACACCATATATTTT
TRBV25-1,TRBJ1-2,.,.,CASSEWGEGIYGYTF,TGTGCCAGCAGTGAATGGGGTGAGGGGATCTATGGCTACACCTTC
TRBV5-1,TRBJ2-3,.,few,CASSLSGQRDTQYF,TGCGCCAGCAGCTTGTCCGGGCAACGTGATACGCAGTATTTT
TRBV28,TRBJ1-2,.,few,CASSLKAGVYGYTF,TGTGCCAGCAGTTTAAAGGCAGGAGTCTATGGCTACACCTTC